These 32 T cell receptor beta chains were all obtained from the same sample, sequenced in a study of blood T cell repertoires in COVID-19. Produced via immunoSEQ multiplex PCR; TCRdb's table is partial and in-frame only. The sample has around 320,000 clones; about nine tenths are singletons. Sequencing was performed on peripheral blood. The source of these receptors is a woman aged 25 to 39 who had recovered from COVID-19.

J is TRBJ1-1 and V is TRBV12-3 or TRBV12-4, with no clear D. V was shortened by 3 bases and J by 10 bases, with 12 bases between the two germline ends. The length of the CDR3 is 12 residues. The CDR3 DNA follows: TGTGCCAGCAGTTTTGAGGGTAGGGCAGCTTTCTTT. It yields the protein CASSFEGRAAFF.

The chain recombines TRBV29-1 with TRBJ1-1, with 7 bases lining up with TRBD1. The J segment lost 8 bases and the V segment lost 6 bases, leaving 3 bases of the junction unmatched. Germline V gives CDR1 SQVTM, CDR2 ANQGSEA. The CDR3 consists of 10 residues. This CDR3 reads CSVSRGEAFF. Written as DNA, the CDR3 is TGCAGCGTGAGCAGGGGGGAAGCTTTCTTT.

On this clone itself: One junction end disagrees with the germline gene, perhaps due to a read error. The rearrangement links TRBV7-6 to TRBJ2-3, with 10 bases matching TRBD2. The CDR3 extends over 15 amino acids. The V gene's germline CDR1 is SGHVS and CDR2 FNYEAQ. Here the CDR3 reads CASSLAGARTDTQYF. CDR3 sequence (DNA): TGTGCCAGCAGCCTAGCGGGGGCGCGCACAGATACGCAGTATTTT.

The genes are TRBV28 and TRBJ2-1; 8 nucleotides line up with TRBD2. This CDR3 comprises 15 residues. V shed 5 bases, J shed 3 bases, and the junction held 6 bases outside the gene matches. Germline assignment: CDR1 MDHEN and CDR2 SYDVKM. CDR3 protein: CASSRRGANYNEQFF. The CDR3 nucleotides are TGTGCCAGCAGTCGGCGGGGGGCTAACTACAATGAGCAGTTCTTC.

The J gene is TRBJ2-2, the V gene TRBV9; possible D gene TRBD1, 6 bases. Trimming shortened V by 3 bases and J by 5 bases, and 17 bases separated the two germline ends. Germline V lookup: CDR1 SGDLS, CDR2 YYNGEE. The CDR3 has 16 residues. The CDR3 reads CASSARDTRVTGELFF. The CDR3 region has the DNA TGTGCCAGCAGCGCACGGGACACCAGGGTAACCGGGGAGCTGTTTTTT.

A single count supports this clone. This chain links TRBV5-1 with TRBJ1-2; D is perhaps TRBD1 (6 bases). Trimming cost V 4 bases and J 6 bases, with 13 bases left between them. This CDR3 contains 13 residues. CDR1 is SGHRS, CDR2 YFSETQ, per germline. CDR3 protein: CASSRPDSHGYTF. Here the CDR3 DNA reads TGCGCCAGCAGCCGTCCGGACAGTCATGGCTACACCTTC. Together with reference TRBV5-1 and TRBJ1-2, the CDR3 gives the full variable domain: KAGVTQTPRYLIKTRGQQVTLSCSPISGHRSVSWYQQTPGQGLQFLFEYFSETQRNKGNFPGRFSGRQFSNSRSEMNVSTLELGDSALYLCASSRPDSHGYTFGSGTRLTVV.

The chain has TRBV28 and TRBJ1-5, with D unclear. V dropped 0 bases and J dropped 2 bases, with 14 bases sitting between them. The germline gives CDR1 MDHEN, CDR2 SYDVKM. The length of the CDR3 is 17 residues. Written as DNA, the CDR3 is TGTGCCAGCAGTTTATGGGGAGACTCGAGGGGCAATCAGCCCCAGCATTTT. Translating it yields CASSLWGDSRGNQPQHF.

The chain carries TRBV6-5 and TRBJ1-1, with a possible D match to TRBD1 (5 bases). The CDR3 sequence is 14 residues long. The germline gives CDR1 MNHEY, CDR2 SVGAGI. Trimming took 6 bases from V and 4 from J, leaving 15 bases between them. The CDR3 bases are TGTGCCAGCAGCGATCTGACAGATTTCACTGAAGCTTTCTTT. The encoded protein is CASSDLTDFTEAFF.

The rearrangement uses TRBV19 and TRBJ1-2, with D possibly being TRBD1 (5 bases). The CDR3 covers 12 residues. Trimming cost V 6 bases and J 2 bases, with 7 bases left between them. Germline-derived CDR1 and CDR2 are LNHDA and SQIVND (reference sequence). CDR3 region: CASRNRNYGYTF. The CDR3 DNA follows: TGTGCCAGTAGGAACAGGAACTATGGCTACACCTTC.

This clone occurred a few times. This rearrangement joins TRBV27 to TRBJ2-1; D uncertain. Germline V gives CDR1 MNHEY, CDR2 SMNVEV (reference sequence). V lost 5 bases and J 1 base, leaving 6 bases between the germline ends. The CDR3 loop spans 13 amino acids. CDR3 amino acids: CASSSISYNEQFF. Here the CDR3 DNA reads TGTGCCAGCAGTAGCATTTCCTACAATGAGCAGTTCTTC.

The gene calls are TRBV6-1 and TRBJ2-7; 8 bases line up with TRBD2. The CDR3 is made up of 14 amino acids. CDR1 and CDR2 from the germline V gene are MNHNS and SASEGT. After removal of 6 bases from V and 4 bases from J, the junction contained 8 bases not matched to a gene. CDR3 DNA sequence: TGTGCCAGCAGATTTCGGGGGGGCCAGTACGAGCAGTACTTC. Amino acid sequence: CASRFRGGQYEQYF.

There are a few counts of this clone. This chain joins TRBV5-4 and TRBJ1-4; D gene uncertain. The ends were cut back, 4 bases at V and 0 bases at J, with 4 bases in the middle. CDR1 and CDR2 (germline): SGHNT, YYREEE (reference sequence). The CDR3 extends over 13 amino acids. The CDR3 protein is CASSAATNEKLFF. In nucleotides, the CDR3 is TGTGCCAGCAGCGCGGCAACTAATGAAAAACTGTTTTTT.

The chain uses TRBV12-3 or TRBV12-4 and TRBJ1-2; D not resolved. V was pared by 2 bases and J by 4 bases, with 8 bases between. CDR3 length: 13 residues. In DNA, the CDR3 is TGTGCCAGCAGTTTACTCCTTTTCTATGGCTACACCTTC. Translating it yields CASSLLLFYGYTF.

This chain links TRBV7-9 with TRBJ2-2; weak D call: TRBD1 (8 bases). The CDR3 is made up of 19 amino acids. The ends were cut back, 6 bases at V and 4 bases at J, with 27 bases in the middle. Looked up from germline, CDR1 is SEHNR and CDR2 is FQNEAQ (reference sequence). The CDR3 region has the DNA TGTGCCAGCAGAAACAGCGGGGCCAGGGGGCTTCGTGGCACCGGGGAGCTGTTTTTT. It yields the protein CASRNSGARGLRGTGELFF.

CDR3 nucleotides: TGTGCCACCAAGACAGGGTACACTGAAGCTTTCTTT. Amino acid sequence: CATKTGYTEAFF. The genes are TRBV2 and TRBJ1-1; the match to TRBD1 covers 7 bases. There are 12 residues in the CDR3. The germline gives CDR1 SNHLY, CDR2 FYNNEI. Trimming removed 10 bases from V and 3 bases from J; junction bases left unmatched: 5.

The chain joins TRBV29-1 to TRBJ2-7; 8 positions agree with TRBD2. The CDR3 contains 14 residues. Germline CDR1 SQVTM, CDR2 ANQGSEA. After removal of 6 bases from V and 4 bases from J, the junction contained 11 bases not matched to a gene. CDR3 sequence (DNA): TGCAGCGTGGAGGGCGGGGGGCCAGTATACGAGCAGTACTTC. Translating it yields CSVEGGGPVYEQYF.

The chain uses TRBV5-4 and TRBJ1-6; a possible D gene is TRBD1 (5 bases). Germline CDR1 is SGHNT and CDR2 is YYREEE (reference sequence). V shed 0 bases and J shed 5 bases, with 12 bases lying between them. The CDR3 consists of 16 residues. The CDR3 DNA reads TGTGCCAGCAGCTTGGCTCCAGGACAAGATAATTCACCCCTCCACTTT. It is translated as CASSLAPGQDNSPLHF.

This chain connects TRBV28 to TRBJ2-2, with D possibly TRBD1 on 5 matching bases. The CDR3 is made up of 11 amino acids. Trimming left V 11 bases short and J 7 bases short, with 11 bases between. Germline V gene data show CDR1 as MDHEN and CDR2 as SYDVKM. The CDR3 loop is CAARDNGELFF. Written as DNA, the CDR3 is TGTGCCGCCAGGGATAACGGGGAGCTGTTTTTT.

This rearrangement joins TRBV6-1 to TRBJ1-2; D remains ambiguous. With 1 base removed from V and 4 bases from J, the gap between germline ends came to 13 bases. CDR3 length equals 15 residues. CDR1 and CDR2 from the germline V gene are MNHNS and SASEGT. CDR3 coding DNA: TGTGCCAGCAGTGAAGGCCGTGTGGCTGTCTATGGCTACACCTTC. Its protein product is CASSEGRVAVYGYTF.

The chain uses TRBV24-1 and TRBJ2-2; possible D gene TRBD1, 5 bases. Germline assignment: CDR1 KGHDR and CDR2 SFDVKD. This CDR3 has 15 amino acids. V lost 4 bases to trimming and J lost 2 bases, with 10 bases between them. CDR3 coding DNA: TGTGCCACCAGTGACCCCGGACACAACACCGGGGAGCTGTTTTTT. Amino acid sequence: CATSDPGHNTGELFF.

The V gene is TRBV24-1, the J gene TRBJ1-1; 9 bases map to TRBD1. V dropped 4 bases and J dropped 0; count of bases not matched to a gene: 2. The V gene's germline CDR1 is KGHDR and CDR2 SFDVKD. There are 15 residues in the CDR3. The CDR3, as DNA: TGTGCCACCAGTGACGGACAGGGGTTGAACACTGAAGCTTTCTTT. Its protein product is CATSDGQGLNTEAFF.

V gene TRBV7-2 combines with J gene TRBJ1-1; unclear D gene. The CDR3 runs 15 residues. The V and J ends lost 2 bases and 0 bases respectively, with 10 bases between them. Germline CDR1 SGHTA, CDR2 FQGNSA. The CDR3 is CASSLQFGVNTEAFF. The CDR3 nucleotides are TGTGCCAGCAGCTTACAGTTTGGAGTGAACACTGAAGCTTTCTTT.

The CDR3 DNA reads as TGTGCTAGTGGTTTGGTACTCTCTAGGGCAGGGGATTCGAACACTGAAGCTTTCTTT. It is translated as CASGLVLSRAGDSNTEAFF. The J gene is TRBJ1-1, the V gene TRBV12-5, with D tentatively TRBD1 (6 bases). V was clipped by 0 bases and J by 1 base, with 21 bases between them. CDR1 is LGHNT, CDR2 FRNRAP, per germline. The CDR3 is 19 residues long.

The rearrangement uses TRBV12-3 or TRBV12-4 and TRBJ2-5, with D hard to call. V was clipped by 0 bases and J by 2 bases, with 4 bases between them. CDR3 length: 13 residues. CDR3 in DNA: TGTGCCAGCAGTTTAGCTAGTCAAGAGACCCAGTACTTC. Its translation is CASSLASQETQYF.

The chain couples TRBV14 to TRBJ2-1; 7 bases match TRBD2. The CDR3 extends over 15 amino acids. V gave up 5 bases and J gave up 8 bases; unmatched junction bases: 12. Germline lookup yields CDR1 SGHDN and CDR2 FVKESK. The CDR3 region is CASSSGLVGWDEQFF. Here the CDR3 DNA reads TGTGCCAGCAGCTCCGGACTAGTAGGTTGGGATGAGCAGTTCTTC.

This clone was counted once. This rearrangement joins TRBV7-3 to TRBJ2-4, with TRBD1 matching 8 bases. Germline CDR1 is SGHTA and CDR2 is FQGTGA. This CDR3 comprises 14 residues. After removal of 5 bases from V and 6 bases from J, the junction contained 6 bases not matched to a gene. The DNA for the CDR3 is TGTGCCAGCAGCCCAGGACAGGGTTTAAACATTCAGTACTTC. It codes for CASSPGQGLNIQYF.

This chain links TRBV5-5 with TRBJ1-2; 11 nucleotides line up with TRBD1. CDR1 and CDR2 (germline): SGHKS, YYEKEE (reference sequence). J was trimmed by 2 bases and V by 2 bases; bases with no gene match: 2. This CDR3 contains 15 residues. The CDR3 spells CASSFRDRGNYGYTF. The DNA of the CDR3 is TGTGCCAGCAGCTTCCGGGACAGGGGGAACTATGGCTACACCTTC.

V is TRBV5-1 and J is TRBJ1-1; D perhaps matches TRBD1 (6 bases). Germline V gene lookup returns CDR1 SGHRS and CDR2 YFSETQ. The CDR3 extends over 15 amino acids. V was cut by 4 bases and J by 3 bases, with 16 bases left in between. The CDR3 sequence: CASSPLGGADTEAFF. DNA for the CDR3: TGCGCCAGCAGCCCACTGGGGGGGGCGGACACTGAAGCTTTCTTT. Complete variable domain (other parts from reference TRBV5-1 and TRBJ1-1): KAGVTQTPRYLIKTRGQQVTLSCSPISGHRSVSWYQQTPGQGLQFLFEYFSETQRNKGNFPGRFSGRQFSNSRSEMNVSTLELGDSALYLCASSPLGGADTEAFFGQGTRLTVV.

This sequence joins TRBV19 and TRBJ1-5, with D possibly being TRBD1 (6 bases). CDR3 length: 13 residues. Per the germline V gene, CDR1 is LNHDA and CDR2 is SQIVND (reference sequence). Trimming pared 7 bases from V and 6 bases from J, leaving 13 bases between. The DNA for the CDR3 is TGTGCCAGTAACTCAGGGGTGGGTCAGCCCCAGCATTTT. Translation gives CASNSGVGQPQHF.

This chain joins TRBV21-1 and TRBJ1-4; TRBD1 is the table's D call, not checked against the DNA. TRBV21-1 is a pseudogene segment. CDR3 length: 16 residues. Here the CDR3 DNA reads TGTGCCAGCAGCAAAGTCGAGGACAGGGCTAATGAAAAACTGTTTTTT. This translates into CASSKVEDRANEKLFF.

This clone was detected once. The chain recombines TRBV3-1 (or the pseudogene TRBV3-2) with TRBJ1-6; no clear D. This CDR3 is 17 amino acids long. Germline assignment: CDR1 LGHDT and CDR2 YNNKEL (reference sequence). Deletions cut 5 bases from V and 4 bases from J, with 18 bases between. The CDR3 loop is CASSAGPHLSYNSPLHF. The CDR3 nucleotides read TGTGCCAGCAGCGCGGGCCCCCACTTATCTTATAATTCACCCCTCCACTTT.

This chain links TRBV25-1 with TRBJ2-4, with 8 bases fitting TRBD2. Germline trimming cut 0 bases from V and 10 bases from J; bases unmatched to any gene: 8. Germline V gene data show CDR1 as MGHDK and CDR2 as SYGVNS. The CDR3 contains 15 residues. CDR3 coding DNA: TGTGCCAGCAGTGAATATGCGGGGGGCTCAGCAATTCAGTACTTC. Amino acid sequence: CASSEYAGGSAIQYF.